The TCR beta chain described here comes from a study of blood T cells in healthy people across ages. A sample-barcoded 5' primer and a J-beta primer mix were used in a second PCR of roughly 7 to 11 cycles. TCRdb re-analysed the 5' RACE reads in MiXCR, keeping a single row per CDR3 protein. Here the sample spans 700,000 or so distinct CDR3 sequences, about 43% being singletons. The draw of peripheral blood yielded roughly 9.1 milliliters from each donor. Isolating PBMCs gave at least 6.5 million of these cells per sample. There were at least 5.5 micrograms of total RNA extracted from every sample. To note about this clonotype: The antigen is undetermined.

Regarding the study as a whole: Older individuals had lower TCR beta diversity per million T cells (the decline was roughly linear).

The sequenced material came from blood. This TCR was recovered from an elderly man in good health.

The CDR3 is CASRMDRGDEQFF. The DNA of the CDR3 is TGTGCCAGCAGAATGGACAGGGGGGATGAGCAGTTCTTC. This chain uses TRBV2 with TRBJ2-1; TRBD1 aligns across 10 bases. CDR3 length: 13 residues. Germline V gene lookup returns CDR1 SNHLY and CDR2 FYNNEI. The V gene end was trimmed by 6 bases and the J gene end by 8 bases; junction bases not matched to a gene: 4. The full variable domain, completed using reference TRBV2 and TRBJ2-1, is EPEVTQTPSHQVTQMGQEVILRCVPISNHLYFYWYRQILGQKVEFLVSFYNNEISEKSEIFDDQFSVERPDGSNFTLKIRSTKLEDSAMYFCASRMDRGDEQFFGPGTRLTVL.